This record covers a single T cell receptor (beta chain). The PCR used 60 V beta and 13 J beta primers. Clones were sequenced by immunoSEQ multiplex PCR, and TCRdb holds only the in-frame ones, with some missing. The sample records some 38,000 clones, just under 85% being singletons. The source of the sample is a study of glioma-infiltrating T cells after dendritic cell vaccination. Study context: Dendritic cell vaccination trial patients had either newly diagnosed or recurrent glioblastoma. Dendritic cells derived from monocytes and pulsed with autologous tumor lysate formed the vaccine.

The J segment lost 2 bases and the V segment lost 6 bases, leaving 5 bases of the junction unmatched. Germline CDR1 is SEHNR and CDR2 is FQNEAQ (reference sequence). The CDR3 spans 14 residues. V gene TRBV7-9 combines with J gene TRBJ2-7; 9 bases are shared with TRBD1. This clonotype originated in a human donor with glioblastoma. The material was blood, obtained before dendritic cell vaccination. CDR3 loop: CASSYGTGTYEQYF. DNA of the CDR3: TGTGCCAGCAGTTATGGGACAGGGACCTACGAGCAGTACTTC.